This T cell receptor beta chain was found in a study of identical twins. From the 5' RACE reads, TCRdb called clonotypes with MiXCR, one entry per CDR3 protein. The sample lists roughly 750,000 distinct CDR3 sequences, approximately 21% seen once, with 4.3% in the top ten. CDR1 is SGHDT and CDR2 is YYEEEE in the germline V gene. This CDR3 spans 15 amino acids. V gave up 2 bases and J gave up 0 bases, with 9 bases separating them. This sample also appeared in a second study, on T cells expressing NK-cell markers. According to that study: CD8+ T cells in more than five donors included dominant NKG2C+ clonotypes at roughly 1.0-7.0%.

This receptor was identified in a woman aged 18 to 35 in good health. The sample was PBMCs. The rearrangement joins TRBV5-6 to TRBJ1-3, with D perhaps matching TRBD1 (5 bases). In DNA form, the CDR3 reads TGTGCCAGCAGCTTTAGTGGGGCCTCTGGAAACACCATATATTTT. The encoded protein is CASSFSGASGNTIYF.